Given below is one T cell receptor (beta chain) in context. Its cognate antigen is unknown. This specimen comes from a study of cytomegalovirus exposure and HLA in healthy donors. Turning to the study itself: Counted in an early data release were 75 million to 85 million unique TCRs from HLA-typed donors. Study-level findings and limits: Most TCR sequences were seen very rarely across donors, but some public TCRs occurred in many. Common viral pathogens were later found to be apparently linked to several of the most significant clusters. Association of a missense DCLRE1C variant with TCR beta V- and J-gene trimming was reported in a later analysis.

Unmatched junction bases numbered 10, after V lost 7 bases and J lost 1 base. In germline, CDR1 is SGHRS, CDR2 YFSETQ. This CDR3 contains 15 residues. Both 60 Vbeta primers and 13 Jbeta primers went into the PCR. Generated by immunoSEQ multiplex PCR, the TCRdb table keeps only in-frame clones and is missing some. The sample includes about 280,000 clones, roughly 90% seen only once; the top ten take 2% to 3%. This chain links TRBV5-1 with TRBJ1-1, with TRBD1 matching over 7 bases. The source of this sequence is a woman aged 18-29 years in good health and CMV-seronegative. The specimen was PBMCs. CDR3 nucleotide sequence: TGCGCCAGCTCATCGGGGGACAGTCGGAACACTGAAGCTTTCTTT. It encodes CASSSGDSRNTEAFF.